Sequencing of this T cell receptor beta chain was carried out in a study of OX40 agonist ivuxolimab in advanced cancers. The data were produced by immunoSEQ multiplex PCR, yet TCRdb's version contains in-frame clones alone and is incomplete. The profile shows fewer than 100,000 clones, around 90% of them singletons. CDR3 length: 13 amino acids. V lost 3 bases, J lost 3 bases, and 3 bases stayed unmatched. CDR1 is GTSNPN, CDR2 SVGIG, per germline (reference sequence). The chain combines TRBV30 with TRBJ2-7; 9 nucleotides align to TRBD1. This TCR derives from an adult with an advanced solid tumor such as melanoma, head and neck, liver or kidney cancer. Sequenced here: CD4+ or CD8+ T cells sorted from blood, sampled in a trial of the OX40 agonist ivuxolimab. The CDR3 DNA follows: TGTGCCTGGAGGGACAGGGGTAGCTACGAGCAGTACTTC. Protein sequence: CAWRDRGSYEQYF. Complete variable domain (other parts from reference TRBV30 and TRBJ2-7): SQTIHQWPATLVQPVGSPLSLECTVEGTSNPNLYWYRQAAGRGLQLLFYSVGIGQISSEVPQNLSASRPQDRQFILSSKKLLLSDSGFYLCAWRDRGSYEQYFGPGTRLTVT.